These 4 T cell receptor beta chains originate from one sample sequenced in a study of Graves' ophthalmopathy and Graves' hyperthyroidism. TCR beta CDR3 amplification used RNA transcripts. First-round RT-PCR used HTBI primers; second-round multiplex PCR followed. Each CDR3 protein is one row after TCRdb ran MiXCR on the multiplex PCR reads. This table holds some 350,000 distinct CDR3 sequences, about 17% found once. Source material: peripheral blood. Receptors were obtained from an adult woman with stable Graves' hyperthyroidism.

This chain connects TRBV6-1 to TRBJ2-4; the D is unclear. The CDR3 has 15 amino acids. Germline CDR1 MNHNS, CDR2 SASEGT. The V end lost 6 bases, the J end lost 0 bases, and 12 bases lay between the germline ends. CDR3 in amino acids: CASSPLGLAKNIQYF. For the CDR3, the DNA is TGTGCCAGCAGCCCCCTCGGGCTAGCCAAAAACATTCAGTACTTC.

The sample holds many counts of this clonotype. This CDR3 reads CASSSNWANYGYTF. As DNA, the CDR3 is TGTGCCAGCAGTTCCAACTGGGCTAACTATGGCTACACCTTC. The V gene is TRBV27, the J gene TRBJ1-2; D not resolved. Looked up from germline, CDR1 is MNHEY and CDR2 is SMNVEV (reference sequence). The CDR3 has 14 residues. Deletions cut 4 bases from V and 0 bases from J, with 9 bases between.

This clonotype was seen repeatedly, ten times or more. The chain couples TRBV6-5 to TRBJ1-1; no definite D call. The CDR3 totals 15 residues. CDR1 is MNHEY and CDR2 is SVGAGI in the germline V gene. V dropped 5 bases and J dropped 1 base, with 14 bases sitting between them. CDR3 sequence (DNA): TGTGCCAGCAGTCTGAACGGAGGGCGGAACACTGAAGCTTTCTTT. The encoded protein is CASSLNGGRNTEAFF.

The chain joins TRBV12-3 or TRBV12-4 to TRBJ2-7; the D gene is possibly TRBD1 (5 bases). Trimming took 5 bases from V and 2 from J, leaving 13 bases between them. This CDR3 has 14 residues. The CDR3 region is CASSPYRQPYEQYF. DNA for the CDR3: TGTGCCAGCAGTCCATACAGACAGCCCTACGAGCAGTACTTC.